This entry is about one T cell receptor (beta chain). This clonotype was counted only a few times. Its antigen specificity is not known. No base qualities exist here, and no much larger clone lies one base off it. The data are from a study of T cells after yellow fever vaccination (dated by TCRdb to the late 2010s). Background on the whole study: The SMART-Seq v4 Ultra Low Input RNA kit was used to prepare libraries from fractions with low cell numbers. To follow T-cell clones before and after both primary and booster YFV17D yellow fever vaccination, bulk TCR alpha and beta repertoires underwent longitudinal sequencing. Two healthy male donors made up the cohort, one aged 18 to 29 years and the other aged 30 to 40 years. Blood samples were taken at several timepoints before and after primary and secondary immunization, and bulk PBMC replicates and cell subsets were isolated. The paper as a whole reports these results and caveats: Because the study included only two donors, the extent to which the findings can be generalized is limited. A small fraction of clonotypes showed up in both the CD4 and CD8 compartments, probably as a result of convergent recombination. Most clones expanded after primary vaccination (almost 97% of CD4 and 88% of CD8) were re-detected after the booster, suggesting that broad memory maintenance occurred. Because abundant contaminating clonotypes from the bulk population could be contained in FACS-sorted repertoires, computational filtering was required. The secondary T-cell response was weaker than the primary response but faster, peaking on day 5 instead of day 15.

Data came from an Illumina NovaSeq 6000. TCR cDNA was synthesized by 5'RACE template switching, which introduced a universal primer site and unique molecular identifiers. cDNA synthesis was primed from both the TCR alpha and TCR beta constant segments. Two PCR steps were used to amplify libraries, with sample barcodes and sequencing adapters being added in the second step. Sequencing of libraries was done on Illumina HiSeq 2500 (2x100 bp) or NovaSeq (2x150 bp). As for the authors' bioinformatics: MIGEC handled demultiplexing of reads and collapsing into UMI consensus sequences, while MiXCR performed V(D)J alignment. Vaccine-responding clonotypes were defined with edgeR using replicate PBMC samples, requiring FDR below 0.01 and a log2 fold change above 5 up to day 15. Each bulk clonotype was labeled CD4 or CD8 based on which sequenced repertoire, CD4 or CD8, contained the clonotype at higher abundance. The public reads were run again by TCRdb, first through fastp at Q25 and then through MiXCR, and only productive beta chains were kept. Rows merge per CDR3 protein into single entries with the most common DNA and genes. The V and J calls follow TCRdb's processing rather than the paper's. The sample table holds 150,000 to 200,000 distinct CDR3 sequences, of which 9.3% were seen once. 35% to 40% of the sample goes to the ten largest clones.

Trimming removed 4 bases from V and 0 bases from J; the gene matches leave 5 bases unexplained. The CDR3 numbers 15 residues from cysteine through phenylalanine. Here the CDR3 DNA is all that survives: 45 bases in frame from base 1. Looking up the germline V gene yields CDR1 SGHAT and CDR2 FQNNGV. In light of the paper, this sample's treatment or condition label describes: live attenuated yellow fever vaccine strain. A standard Ficoll-Paque protocol was used to isolate PBMCs from peripheral blood. Dynabeads CD4 and CD8 positive selection kits were used to isolate CD4 and CD8 T-cell fractions. RNA was extracted with TriZol from bulk PBMCs, CD4 and CD8 fractions, and dextramer-positive and dextramer-negative fractions.

The sequencing used CD8+ T cells sorted from PBMCs, collected 45 days after the yellow fever booster vaccination. This receptor chain uses TRBV11-2 and TRBJ2-5; 7 middle bases align to TRBD2. The origin of this receptor is a man between 18 and 35 years old who received the YFV17D yellow fever vaccine. The bases are TGTGCCAGCAGCTCCCGACTAGCCAACCAAGAGACCCAGTACTTC. Its translation is CASSSRLANQETQYF. This CDR3, with the reference TRBV11-2 and TRBJ2-5 proteins standing in past its ends, gives the full variable domain EAGVAQSPRYKIIEKRQSVAFWCNPISGHATLYWYQQILGQGPKLLIQFQNNGVVDDSQLPKDRFSAERLKGVDSTLKIQPAKLEDSAVYLCASSSRLANQETQYFGPGTRLLVL.